This T cell receptor beta chain was captured by sequencing in a study of PD-1 blockade in classical Hodgkin lymphoma. Whole-study results and caveats: Patients were excluded if nivolumab began under 1 year after ASCT (the autologous transplant).

Patients all relapsed after autologous stem cell transplantation, and there was variation in brentuximab vedotin exposure. Notes on this clone: Its antigen is currently unknown.

Clones were read by immunoSEQ multiplex PCR, and TCRdb kept only the in-frame ones, dropping some. The sample has 90,000 to 100,000 clones; approximately 80% are singletons. The CDR3 has 13 residues. Trimming took off 8 bases at V and 0 bases at J, with 10 bases between the two ends. CDR1 and CDR2 from the germline V gene are ENHRY and SYGVKD. The chain employs TRBV10-3 and TRBJ1-1, with D possibly being TRBD1 (5 bases). The source of this sequence is a human donor with classical Hodgkin lymphoma. The input for sequencing was peripheral blood mononuclear cells (PBMCs), taken before the second cycle of nivolumab. Here the CDR3 reads CAILTELNTEAFF. CDR3 bases: TGTGCCATCTTGACAGAACTGAACACTGAAGCTTTCTTT.